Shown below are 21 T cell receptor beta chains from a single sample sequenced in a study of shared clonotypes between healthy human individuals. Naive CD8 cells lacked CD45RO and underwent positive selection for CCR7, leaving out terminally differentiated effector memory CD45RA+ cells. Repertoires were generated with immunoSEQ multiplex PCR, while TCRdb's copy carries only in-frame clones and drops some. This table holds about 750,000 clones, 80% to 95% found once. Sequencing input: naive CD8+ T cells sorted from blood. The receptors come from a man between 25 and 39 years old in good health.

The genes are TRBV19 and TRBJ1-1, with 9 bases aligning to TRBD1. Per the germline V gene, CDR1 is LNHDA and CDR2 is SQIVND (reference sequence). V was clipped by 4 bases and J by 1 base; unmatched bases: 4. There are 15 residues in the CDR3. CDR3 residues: CASSNTQGANTEAFF. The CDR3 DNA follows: TGTGCCAGTAGTAACACACAGGGGGCGAACACTGAAGCTTTCTTT.

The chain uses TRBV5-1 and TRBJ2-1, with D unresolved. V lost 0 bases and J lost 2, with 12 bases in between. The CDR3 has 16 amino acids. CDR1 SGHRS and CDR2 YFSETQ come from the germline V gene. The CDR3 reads CASSLGRTRPYNEQFF. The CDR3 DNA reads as TGCGCCAGCAGCTTGGGTAGGACCAGACCCTACAATGAGCAGTTCTTC.

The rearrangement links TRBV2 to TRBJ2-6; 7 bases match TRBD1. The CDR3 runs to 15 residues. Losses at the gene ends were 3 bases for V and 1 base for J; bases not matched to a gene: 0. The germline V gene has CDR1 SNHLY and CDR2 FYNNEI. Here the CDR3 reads CASSETGSGANVLTF. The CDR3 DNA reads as TGTGCCAGCAGTGAGACAGGGTCTGGGGCCAACGTCCTGACTTTC. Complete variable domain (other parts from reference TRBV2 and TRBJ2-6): EPEVTQTPSHQVTQMGQEVILRCVPISNHLYFYWYRQILGQKVEFLVSFYNNEISEKSEIFDDQFSVERPDGSNFTLKIRSTKLEDSAMYFCASSETGSGANVLTFGAGSRLTVL.

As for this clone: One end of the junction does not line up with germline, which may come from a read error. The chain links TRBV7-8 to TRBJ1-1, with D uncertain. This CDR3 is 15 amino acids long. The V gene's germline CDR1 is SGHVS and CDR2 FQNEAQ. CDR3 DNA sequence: TGTGCCAGCAGCTCGAAGCGCTTCATGAACACTGAAGCTTTTTTT. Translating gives CASSSKRFMNTEAFF. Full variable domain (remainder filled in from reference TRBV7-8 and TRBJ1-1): GAGVSQSPRYKVAKRGQDVALRCDPISGHVSLFWYQQALGQGPEFLTYFQNEAQLDKSGLPSDRFFAERPEGSVSTLKIQRTQQEDSAVYLCASSSKRFMNTEAFFGQGTRLTVV.

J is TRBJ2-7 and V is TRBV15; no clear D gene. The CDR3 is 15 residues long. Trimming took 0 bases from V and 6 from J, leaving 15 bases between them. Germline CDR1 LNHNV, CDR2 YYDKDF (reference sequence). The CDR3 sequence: CATSRDIGQDGEQYF. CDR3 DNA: TGTGCCACCAGCAGAGATATTGGGCAGGACGGCGAGCAGTACTTC.

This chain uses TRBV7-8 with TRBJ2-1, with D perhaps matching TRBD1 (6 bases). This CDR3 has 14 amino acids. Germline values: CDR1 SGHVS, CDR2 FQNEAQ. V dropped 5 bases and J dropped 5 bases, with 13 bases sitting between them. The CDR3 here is CASSTQTGNNEQFF. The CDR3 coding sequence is TGTGCCAGCAGCACCCAGACAGGAAACAATGAGCAGTTCTTC.

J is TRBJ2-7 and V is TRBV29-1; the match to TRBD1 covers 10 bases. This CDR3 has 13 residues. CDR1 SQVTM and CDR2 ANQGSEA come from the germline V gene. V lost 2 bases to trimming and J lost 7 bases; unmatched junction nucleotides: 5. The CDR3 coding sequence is TGCAGCGTTGAATTGGGACAGGGGACTGAGCAGTACTTC. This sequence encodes CSVELGQGTEQYF.

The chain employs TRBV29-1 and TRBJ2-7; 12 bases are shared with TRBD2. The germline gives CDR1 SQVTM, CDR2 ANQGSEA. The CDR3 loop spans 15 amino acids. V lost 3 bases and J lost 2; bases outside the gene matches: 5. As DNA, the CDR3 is TGCAGCGTTGAGGCTGCTAGCGGGAGGGCCTACGAGCAGTACTTC. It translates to CSVEAASGRAYEQYF.

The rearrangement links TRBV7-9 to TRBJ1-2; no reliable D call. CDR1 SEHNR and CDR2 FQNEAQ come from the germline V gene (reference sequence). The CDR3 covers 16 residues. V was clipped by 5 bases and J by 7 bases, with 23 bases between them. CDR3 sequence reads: CASSPPPGQGFGGYTF. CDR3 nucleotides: TGTGCCAGCAGCCCTCCCCCTGGGCAAGGGTTTGGTGGCTACACCTTC.

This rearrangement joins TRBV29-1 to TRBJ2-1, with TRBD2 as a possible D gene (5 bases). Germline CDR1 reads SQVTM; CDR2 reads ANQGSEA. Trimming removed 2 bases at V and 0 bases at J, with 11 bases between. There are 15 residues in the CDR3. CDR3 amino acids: CSVEIPGSSYNEQFF. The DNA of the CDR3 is TGCAGCGTTGAAATCCCGGGGAGCTCCTACAATGAGCAGTTCTTC.

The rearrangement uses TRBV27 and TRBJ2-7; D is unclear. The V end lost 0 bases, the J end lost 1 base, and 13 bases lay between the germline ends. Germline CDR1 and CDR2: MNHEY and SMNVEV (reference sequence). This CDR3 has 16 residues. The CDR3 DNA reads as TGTGCCAGCAGTTTATCTAACAGCCGATATTCCTACGAGCAGTACTTC. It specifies CASSLSNSRYSYEQYF.

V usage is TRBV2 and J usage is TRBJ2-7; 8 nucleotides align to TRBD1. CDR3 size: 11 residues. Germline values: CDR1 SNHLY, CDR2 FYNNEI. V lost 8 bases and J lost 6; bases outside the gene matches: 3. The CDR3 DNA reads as TGTGCCAGCTTAGACAGGGGCGAGCAGTACTTC. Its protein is CASLDRGEQYF.

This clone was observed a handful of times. CDR3 DNA: TGTGCCAGCAGTTTGCAGATAGGGGGCTATGGCTACACCTTC. This sequence encodes CASSLQIGGYGYTF. The V call is TRBV27, the J call TRBJ1-2, with a weak D call TRBD1 (6 bases). Germline CDR1 and CDR2: MNHEY and SMNVEV (reference sequence). V lost 3 bases, J lost 4 bases, and 12 bases lay in between. This CDR3 region has 14 residues.

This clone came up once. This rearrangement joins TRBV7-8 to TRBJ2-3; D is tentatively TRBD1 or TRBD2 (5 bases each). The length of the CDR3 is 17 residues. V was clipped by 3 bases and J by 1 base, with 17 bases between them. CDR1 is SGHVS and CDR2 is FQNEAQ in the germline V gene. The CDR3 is CASSFDPGPQGTDTQYF. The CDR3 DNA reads TGTGCCAGCAGCTTTGATCCGGGACCCCAAGGCACAGATACGCAGTATTTT.

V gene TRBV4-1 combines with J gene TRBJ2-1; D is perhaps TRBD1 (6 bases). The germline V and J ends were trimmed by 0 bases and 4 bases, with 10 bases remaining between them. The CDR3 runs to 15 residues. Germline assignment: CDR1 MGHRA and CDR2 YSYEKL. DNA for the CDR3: TGCGCCAGCAGCCAAGAGGGGGCACGGTACAATGAGCAGTTCTTC. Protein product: CASSQEGARYNEQFF.

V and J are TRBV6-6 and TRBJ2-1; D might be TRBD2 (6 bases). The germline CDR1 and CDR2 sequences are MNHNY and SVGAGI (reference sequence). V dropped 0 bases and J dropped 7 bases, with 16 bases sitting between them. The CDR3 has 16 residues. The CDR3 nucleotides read TGTGCCAGCAGTTACTCGAAGGGACTCCGTGAAAATGAGCAGTTCTTC. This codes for CASSYSKGLRENEQFF.

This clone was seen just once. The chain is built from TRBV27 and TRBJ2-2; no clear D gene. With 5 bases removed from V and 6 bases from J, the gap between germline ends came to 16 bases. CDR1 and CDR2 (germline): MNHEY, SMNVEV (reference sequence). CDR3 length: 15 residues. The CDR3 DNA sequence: TGTGCCAGCAGTCCAAACCTCGGTCCGGCCGGGGAGCTGTTTTTT. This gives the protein CASSPNLGPAGELFF.

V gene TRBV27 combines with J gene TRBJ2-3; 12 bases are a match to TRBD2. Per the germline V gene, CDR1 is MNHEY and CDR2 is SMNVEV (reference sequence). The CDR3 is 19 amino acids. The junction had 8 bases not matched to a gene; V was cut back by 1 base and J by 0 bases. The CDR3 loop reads CASSLFLAGGGTSTDTQYF. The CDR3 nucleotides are TGTGCCAGCAGTTTATTCCTAGCGGGAGGGGGAACTAGCACAGATACGCAGTATTTT.

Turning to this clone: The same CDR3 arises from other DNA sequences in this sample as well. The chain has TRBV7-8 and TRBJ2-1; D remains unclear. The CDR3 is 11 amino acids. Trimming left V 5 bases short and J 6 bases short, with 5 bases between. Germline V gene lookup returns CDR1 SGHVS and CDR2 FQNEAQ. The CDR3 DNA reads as TGTGCCAGCAGCCCGGGCAATGAGCAGTTCTTC. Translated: CASSPGNEQFF.

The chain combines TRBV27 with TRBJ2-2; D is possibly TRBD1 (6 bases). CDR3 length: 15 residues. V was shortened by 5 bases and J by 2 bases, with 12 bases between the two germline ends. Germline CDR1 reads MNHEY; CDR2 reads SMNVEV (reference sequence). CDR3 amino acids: CASSLQQGNTGELFF. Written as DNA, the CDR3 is TGTGCCAGCAGTCTCCAACAGGGAAACACCGGGGAGCTGTTTTTT.

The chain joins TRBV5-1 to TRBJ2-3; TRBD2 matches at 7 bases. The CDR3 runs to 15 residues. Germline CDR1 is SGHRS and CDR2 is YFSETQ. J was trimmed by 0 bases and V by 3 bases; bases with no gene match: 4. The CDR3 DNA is TGCGCCAGCAGCTCGTCTAGCGGTAGCACAGATACGCAGTATTTT. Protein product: CASSSSSGSTDTQYF.